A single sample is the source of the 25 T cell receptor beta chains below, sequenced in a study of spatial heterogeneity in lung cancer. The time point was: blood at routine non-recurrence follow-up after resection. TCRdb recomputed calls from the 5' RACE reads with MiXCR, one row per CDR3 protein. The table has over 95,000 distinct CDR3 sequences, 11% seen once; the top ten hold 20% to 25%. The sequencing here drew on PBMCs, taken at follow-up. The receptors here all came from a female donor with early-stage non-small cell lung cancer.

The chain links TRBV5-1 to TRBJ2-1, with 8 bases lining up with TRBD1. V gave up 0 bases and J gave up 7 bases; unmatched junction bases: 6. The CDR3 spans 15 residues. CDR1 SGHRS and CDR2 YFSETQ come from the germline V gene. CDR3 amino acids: CASSLGRGRLNEQFF. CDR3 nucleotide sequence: TGCGCCAGCAGCTTGGGCAGGGGGCGATTGAATGAGCAGTTCTTC.

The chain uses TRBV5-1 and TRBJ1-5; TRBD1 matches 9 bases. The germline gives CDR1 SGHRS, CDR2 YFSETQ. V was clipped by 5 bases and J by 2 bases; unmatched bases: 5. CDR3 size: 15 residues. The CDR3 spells CASRVDRGRNQPQHF. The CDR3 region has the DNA TGCGCCAGCAGGGTGGACAGGGGCCGCAATCAGCCCCAGCATTTT.

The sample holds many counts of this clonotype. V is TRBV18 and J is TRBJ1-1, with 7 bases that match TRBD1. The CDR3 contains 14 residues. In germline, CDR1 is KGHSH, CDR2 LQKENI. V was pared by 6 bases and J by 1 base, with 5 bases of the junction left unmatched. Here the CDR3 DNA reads TGTGCCAGCTCGCAGCAGGGGGAGAACACTGAAGCTTTCTTT. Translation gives CASSQQGENTEAFF.

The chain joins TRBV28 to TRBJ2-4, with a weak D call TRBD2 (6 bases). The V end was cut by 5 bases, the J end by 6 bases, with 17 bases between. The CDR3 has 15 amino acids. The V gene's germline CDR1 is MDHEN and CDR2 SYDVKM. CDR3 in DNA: TGTGCCAGCAGTCCCGCAGGGCTGGGAGGAAACATTCAGTACTTC. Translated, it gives CASSPAGLGGNIQYF.

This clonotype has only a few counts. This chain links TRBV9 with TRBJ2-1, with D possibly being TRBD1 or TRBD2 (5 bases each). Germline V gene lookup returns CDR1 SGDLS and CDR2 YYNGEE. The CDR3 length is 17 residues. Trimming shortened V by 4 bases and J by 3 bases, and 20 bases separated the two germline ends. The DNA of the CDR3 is TGTGCCAGCAGCCCCCGTTCACGGGGCATGGACTACAATGAGCAGTTCTTC. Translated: CASSPRSRGMDYNEQFF.

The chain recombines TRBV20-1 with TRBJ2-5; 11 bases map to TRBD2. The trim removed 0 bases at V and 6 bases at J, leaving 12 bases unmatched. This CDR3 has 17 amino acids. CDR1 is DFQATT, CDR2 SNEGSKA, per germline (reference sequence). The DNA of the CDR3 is TGCAGTGCTAGAGAGATGAATAGCGGGAGGGGACCTCAGACCCAGTACTTC. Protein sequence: CSAREMNSGRGPQTQYF.

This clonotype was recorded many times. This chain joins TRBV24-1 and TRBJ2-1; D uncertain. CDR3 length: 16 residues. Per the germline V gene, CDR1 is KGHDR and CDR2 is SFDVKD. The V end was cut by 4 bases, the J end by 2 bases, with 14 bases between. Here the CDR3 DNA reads TGTGCCACCAGTGACGAGTCCTACGGCCCCTACAATGAGCAGTTCTTC. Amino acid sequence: CATSDESYGPYNEQFF.

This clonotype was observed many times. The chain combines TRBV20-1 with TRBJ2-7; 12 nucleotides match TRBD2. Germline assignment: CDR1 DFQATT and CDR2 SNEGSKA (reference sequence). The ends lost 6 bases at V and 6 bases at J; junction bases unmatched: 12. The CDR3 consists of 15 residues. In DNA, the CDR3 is TGCAGTGCGCGCCCAAGAGGACTAGCGGGAAGCGAGCAGTACTTC. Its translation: CSARPRGLAGSEQYF.

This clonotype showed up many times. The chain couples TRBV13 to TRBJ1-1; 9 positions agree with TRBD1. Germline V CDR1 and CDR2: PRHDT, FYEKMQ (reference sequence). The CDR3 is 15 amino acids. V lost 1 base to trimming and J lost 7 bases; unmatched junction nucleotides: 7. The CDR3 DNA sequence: TGTGCCAGCAGCTTAGAGTACACAGGGGGCGGTGAAGCTTTCTTT. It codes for CASSLEYTGGGEAFF.

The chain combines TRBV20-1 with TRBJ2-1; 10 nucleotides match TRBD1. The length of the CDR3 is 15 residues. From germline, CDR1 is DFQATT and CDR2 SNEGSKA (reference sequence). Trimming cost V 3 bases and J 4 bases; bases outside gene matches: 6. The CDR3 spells CSASIRDRGYNEQFF. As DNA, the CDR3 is TGCAGTGCTAGTATACGGGACAGGGGTTACAATGAGCAGTTCTTC.

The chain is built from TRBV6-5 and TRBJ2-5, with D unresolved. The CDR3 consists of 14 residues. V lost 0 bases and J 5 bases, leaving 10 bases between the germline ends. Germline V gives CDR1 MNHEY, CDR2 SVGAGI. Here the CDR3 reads CASSYSGGRETQYF. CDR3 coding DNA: TGTGCCAGCAGTTACTCGGGCGGCAGGGAGACCCAGTACTTC.

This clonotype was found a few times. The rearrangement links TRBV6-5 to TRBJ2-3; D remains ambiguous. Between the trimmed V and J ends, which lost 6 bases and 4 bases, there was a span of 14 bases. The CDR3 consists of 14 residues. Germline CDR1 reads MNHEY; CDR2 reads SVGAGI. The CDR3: CASRIGLGSDTQYF. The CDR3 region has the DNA TGTGCCAGCAGGATTGGCTTAGGATCAGATACGCAGTATTTT.

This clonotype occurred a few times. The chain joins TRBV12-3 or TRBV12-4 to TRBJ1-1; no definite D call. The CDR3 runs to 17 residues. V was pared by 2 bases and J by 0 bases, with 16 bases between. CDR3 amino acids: CASSLYYWQKMNTEAFF. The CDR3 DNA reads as TGTGCCAGCAGTTTATATTATTGGCAGAAGATGAACACTGAAGCTTTCTTT.

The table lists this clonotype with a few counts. For the CDR3, the DNA is TGTGCCAGTAGTTGGGCGGGAGGATACACCGGGGAGCTGTTTTTT. Translated: CASSWAGGYTGELFF. The chain joins TRBV19 to TRBJ2-2; 8 bases agree with TRBD2. In germline, CDR1 is LNHDA, CDR2 SQIVND (reference sequence). With V trimmed by 5 bases and J by 3 bases, 5 bases remained unmatched. The CDR3 has 15 residues. Looking up the rest from reference TRBV19 and TRBJ2-2 gives the full variable domain: DGGITQSPKYLFRKEGQNVTLSCEQNLNHDAMYWYRQDPGQGLRLIYYSQIVNDFQKGDIAEGYSVSREKKESFPLTVTSAQKNPTAFYLCASSWAGGYTGELFFGEGSRLTVL.

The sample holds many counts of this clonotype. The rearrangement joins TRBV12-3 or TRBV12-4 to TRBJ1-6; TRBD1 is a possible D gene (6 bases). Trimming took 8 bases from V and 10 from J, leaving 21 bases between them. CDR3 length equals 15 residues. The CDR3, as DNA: TGTGCCAGCTCAAATTCCTGGACAGTAGGGTCACCCCTCCACTTT. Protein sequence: CASSNSWTVGSPLHF.

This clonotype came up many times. Here the CDR3 DNA reads TGTGCCAGCTCATTATCTAGCGCCCGTCTCTCCTACGAGCAGTACTTC. This encodes CASSLSSARLSYEQYF. V and J are TRBV18 and TRBJ2-7, with D possibly being TRBD2 (6 bases). There are 16 residues in the CDR3. V lost 5 bases and J 0 bases, leaving 17 bases between the germline ends. The germline V gene has CDR1 KGHSH and CDR2 LQKENI.

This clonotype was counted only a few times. For the CDR3, the DNA is TGTGCCAGTAGTATATGGGAGGGAGGTGAGCAGTTCTTC. Translating gives CASSIWEGGEQFF. The chain has TRBV19 and TRBJ2-1, with 7 nucleotides matching TRBD2. Germline assignment: CDR1 LNHDA and CDR2 SQIVND (reference sequence). The CDR3 has 13 amino acids. The V segment lost 2 bases and the J segment 9 bases; nucleotides outside the gene matches: 4.

CDR3 in amino acids: CASSFGHNYEQYF. The CDR3 coding sequence is TGTGCCAGCAGCTTCGGACACAACTACGAGCAGTACTTC. The chain uses TRBV7-8 and TRBJ2-7, with D tentatively TRBD1 (5 bases). The CDR3 is 13 amino acids. Germline lookup yields CDR1 SGHVS and CDR2 FQNEAQ. V lost 3 bases to trimming and J lost 3 bases, with 9 bases between them.

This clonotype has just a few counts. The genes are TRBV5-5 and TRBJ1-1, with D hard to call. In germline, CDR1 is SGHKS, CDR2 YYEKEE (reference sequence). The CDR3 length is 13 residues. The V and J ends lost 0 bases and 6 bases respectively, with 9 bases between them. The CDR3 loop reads CASSLVLGAEAFF. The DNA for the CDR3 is TGTGCCAGCAGCTTGGTGTTAGGTGCTGAAGCTTTCTTT.

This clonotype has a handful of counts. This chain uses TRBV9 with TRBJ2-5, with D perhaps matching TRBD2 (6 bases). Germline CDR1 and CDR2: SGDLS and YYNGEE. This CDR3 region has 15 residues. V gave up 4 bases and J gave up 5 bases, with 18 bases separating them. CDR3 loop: CASSSFGGFSETQYF. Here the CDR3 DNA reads TGTGCCAGCAGCAGTTTTGGAGGGTTTAGTGAGACCCAGTACTTC.

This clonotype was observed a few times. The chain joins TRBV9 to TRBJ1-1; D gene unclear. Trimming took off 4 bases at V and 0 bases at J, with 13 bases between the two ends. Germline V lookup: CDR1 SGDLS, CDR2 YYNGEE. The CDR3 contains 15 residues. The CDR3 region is CASSPRGRLNTEAFF. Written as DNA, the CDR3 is TGTGCCAGCAGCCCCCGAGGCAGGCTGAACACTGAAGCTTTCTTT.

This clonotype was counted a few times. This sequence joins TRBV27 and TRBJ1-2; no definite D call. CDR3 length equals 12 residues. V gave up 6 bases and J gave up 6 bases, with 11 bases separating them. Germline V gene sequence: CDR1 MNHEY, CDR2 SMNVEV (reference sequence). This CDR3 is CASRSTRHGYTF. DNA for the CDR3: TGTGCCAGCAGGTCTACAAGGCATGGCTACACCTTC.

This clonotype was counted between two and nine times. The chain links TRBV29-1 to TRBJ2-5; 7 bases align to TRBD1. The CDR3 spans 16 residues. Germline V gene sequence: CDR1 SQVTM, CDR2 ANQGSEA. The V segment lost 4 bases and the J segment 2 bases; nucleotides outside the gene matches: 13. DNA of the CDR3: TGCAGCGTTGGAGGGGGCCCTCGCGGTCTGCAAGAGACCCAGTACTTC. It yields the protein CSVGGGPRGLQETQYF.

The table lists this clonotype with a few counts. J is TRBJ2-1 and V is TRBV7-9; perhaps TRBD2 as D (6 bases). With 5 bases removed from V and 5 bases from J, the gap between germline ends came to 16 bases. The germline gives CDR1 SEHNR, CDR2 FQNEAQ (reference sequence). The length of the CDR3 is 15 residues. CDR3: CASSPRWTNNNEQFF. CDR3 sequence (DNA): TGTGCCAGCAGCCCCCGTTGGACTAACAACAATGAGCAGTTCTTC.

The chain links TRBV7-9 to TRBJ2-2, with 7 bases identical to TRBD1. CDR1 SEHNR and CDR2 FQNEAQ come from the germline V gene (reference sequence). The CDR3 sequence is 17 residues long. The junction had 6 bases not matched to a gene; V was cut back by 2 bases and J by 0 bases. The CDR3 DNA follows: TGTGCCAGCAGCTTAAATTTAGGGACAGCGAACACCGGGGAGCTGTTTTTT. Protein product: CASSLNLGTANTGELFF.